The table lists the clone carrying this TCR beta chain with a few counts. The antigen is unknown. As to treatment: some 20 received Ad26.COV2.S at low or high dose, single or two shots; about five received placebo; per-sample allocation not given. Sample collection was performed on day 63 after the first vaccine or placebo injection. This person who donated was an adult of 18-55 years in Boston. The length of the CDR3 is 15 residues. J lost 7 bases, V lost 5 bases, and 10 bases had no gene match. CDR1 SGHAT and CDR2 FQNNGV come from the germline V gene. The repertoire was sequenced with immunoSEQ multiplex PCR; TCRdb's copy has only in-frame clones and lacks some. The sample lists about 460,000 clones, roughly 87% occurring once. The data were obtained in a study of Ad26.COV2.S vaccination and SARS-CoV-2 variants. Study context: Ad26.COV2.S arm of COV1001 included the donor. Intramuscular Ad26.COV2.S at 5x10^10 or 1x10^11 viral particles. Findings and limits, study-wide: Participants in the vaccine arm had higher spike-specific TCR breadth; placebo recipients had lower.

This clonotype was obtained from a person aged 18-60 years who received the Ad26.COV2.S COVID-19 vaccine or a placebo. The sample in question was peripheral blood, obtained in a trial of Ad26.COV2.S vaccine versus placebo. V usage is TRBV11-2 and J usage is TRBJ2-2; 7 nucleotides line up with TRBD2. The CDR3 nucleotides are TGTGCCAGCAGCACTCAAGCGGGAATAAACGGGGAGCTGTTTTTT. Protein: CASSTQAGINGELFF.